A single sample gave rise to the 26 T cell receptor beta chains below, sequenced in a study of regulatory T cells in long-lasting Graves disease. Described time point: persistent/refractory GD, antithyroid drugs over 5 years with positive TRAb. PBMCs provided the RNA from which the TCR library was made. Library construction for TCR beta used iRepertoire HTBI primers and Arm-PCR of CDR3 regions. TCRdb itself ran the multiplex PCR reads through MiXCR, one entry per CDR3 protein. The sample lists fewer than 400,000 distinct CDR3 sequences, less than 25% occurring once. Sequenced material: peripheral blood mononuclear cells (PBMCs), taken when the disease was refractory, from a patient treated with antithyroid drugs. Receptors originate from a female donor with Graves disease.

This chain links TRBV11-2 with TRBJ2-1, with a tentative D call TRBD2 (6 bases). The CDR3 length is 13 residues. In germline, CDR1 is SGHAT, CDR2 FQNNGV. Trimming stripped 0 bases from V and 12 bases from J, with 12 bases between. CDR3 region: CASSLEEGAWQFF. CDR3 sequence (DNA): TGTGCCAGCAGCTTAGAGGAGGGTGCGTGGCAGTTCTTC.

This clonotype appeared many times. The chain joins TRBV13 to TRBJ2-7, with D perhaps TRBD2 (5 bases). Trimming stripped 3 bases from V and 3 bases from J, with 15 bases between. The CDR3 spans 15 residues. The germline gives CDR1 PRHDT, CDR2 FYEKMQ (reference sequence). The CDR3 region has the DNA TGTGCCAGCAGCTTTGTTTACGGTGGGAGCTACGAGCAGTACTTC. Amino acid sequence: CASSFVYGGSYEQYF.

The CDR3: CASSPVLASYGEQYF. The CDR3 DNA is TGTGCCAGCAGCCCCGTCCTAGCTTCCTATGGCGAGCAGTACTTC. This chain connects TRBV3-1 to TRBJ2-7; D is possibly TRBD2 (5 bases). Germline CDR1 is LGHDT and CDR2 is YNNKEL (reference sequence). The CDR3 has 15 amino acids. With 4 bases removed from V and 6 bases from J, the gap between germline ends came to 19 bases.

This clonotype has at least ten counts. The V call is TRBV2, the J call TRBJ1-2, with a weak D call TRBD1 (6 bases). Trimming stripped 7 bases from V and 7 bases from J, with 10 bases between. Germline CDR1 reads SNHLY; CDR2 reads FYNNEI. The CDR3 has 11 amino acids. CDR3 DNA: TGTGCCAGCACCGAGGGGGGTGGCTACACCTTC. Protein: CASTEGGGYTF.

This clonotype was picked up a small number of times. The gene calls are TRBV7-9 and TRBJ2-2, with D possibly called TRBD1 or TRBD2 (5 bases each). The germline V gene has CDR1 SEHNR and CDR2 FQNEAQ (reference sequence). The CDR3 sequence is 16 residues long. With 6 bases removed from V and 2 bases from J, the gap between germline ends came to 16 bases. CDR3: CASRHGTTPNTGELFF. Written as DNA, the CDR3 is TGTGCCAGCAGACACGGGACGACACCCAACACCGGGGAGCTGTTTTTT. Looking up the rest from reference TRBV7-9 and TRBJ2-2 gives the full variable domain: DTGVSQNPRHKITKRGQNVTFRCDPISEHNRLYWYRQTLGQGPEFLTYFQNEAQLEKSRLLSDRFSAERPKGSFSTLEIQRTEQGDSAMYLCASRHGTTPNTGELFFGEGSRLTVL.

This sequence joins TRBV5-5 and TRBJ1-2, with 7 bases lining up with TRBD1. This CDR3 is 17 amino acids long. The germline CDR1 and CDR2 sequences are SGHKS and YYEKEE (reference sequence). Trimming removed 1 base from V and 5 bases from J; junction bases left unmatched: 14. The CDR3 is CASSLLGQESLYYGYTF. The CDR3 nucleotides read TGTGCCAGCAGCTTGTTAGGACAGGAGAGCCTGTATTATGGCTACACCTTC.

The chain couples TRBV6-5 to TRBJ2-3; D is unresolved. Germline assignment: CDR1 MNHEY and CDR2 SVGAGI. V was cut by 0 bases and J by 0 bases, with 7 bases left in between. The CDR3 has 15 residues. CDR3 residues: CASSYSSVSTDTQYF. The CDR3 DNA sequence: TGTGCCAGCAGTTACTCCTCCGTTAGCACAGATACGCAGTATTTT.

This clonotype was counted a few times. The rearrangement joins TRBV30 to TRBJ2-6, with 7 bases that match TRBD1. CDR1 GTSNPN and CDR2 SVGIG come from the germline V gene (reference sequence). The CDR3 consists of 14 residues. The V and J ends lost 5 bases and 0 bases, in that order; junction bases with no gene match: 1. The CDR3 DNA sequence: TGTGCCTGGGACAGGGCCTCTGGGGCCAACGTCCTGACTTTC. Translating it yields CAWDRASGANVLTF.

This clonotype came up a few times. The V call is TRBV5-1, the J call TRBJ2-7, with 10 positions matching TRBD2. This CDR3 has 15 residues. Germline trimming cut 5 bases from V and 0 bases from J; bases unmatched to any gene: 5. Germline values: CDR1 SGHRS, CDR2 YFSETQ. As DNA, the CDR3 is TGCGCCAGCAGATCACTAGCGGGGAGCTCCTACGAGCAGTACTTC. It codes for CASRSLAGSSYEQYF.

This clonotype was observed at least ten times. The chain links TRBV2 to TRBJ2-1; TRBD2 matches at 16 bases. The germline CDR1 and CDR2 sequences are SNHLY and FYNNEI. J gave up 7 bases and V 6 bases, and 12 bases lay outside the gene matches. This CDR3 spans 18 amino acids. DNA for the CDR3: TGTGCCAGCAGCGGTTCCACCGGGACTAGCGGGAGGGTTAATGAGCAGTTCTTC. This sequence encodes CASSGSTGTSGRVNEQFF.

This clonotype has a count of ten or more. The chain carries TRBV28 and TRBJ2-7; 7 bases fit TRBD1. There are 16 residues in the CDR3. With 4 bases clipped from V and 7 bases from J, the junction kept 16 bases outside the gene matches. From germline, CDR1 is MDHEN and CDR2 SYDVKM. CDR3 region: CASSSLGTSGGWEQYF. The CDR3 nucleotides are TGTGCCAGCAGTTCTCTCGGGACGTCAGGGGGTTGGGAGCAGTACTTC. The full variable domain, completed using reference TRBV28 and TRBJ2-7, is DVKVTQSSRYLVKRTGEKVFLECVQDMDHENMFWYRQDPGLGLRLIYFSYDVKMKEKGDIPEGYSVSREKKERFSLILESASTNQTSMYLCASSSLGTSGGWEQYFGPGTRLTVT.

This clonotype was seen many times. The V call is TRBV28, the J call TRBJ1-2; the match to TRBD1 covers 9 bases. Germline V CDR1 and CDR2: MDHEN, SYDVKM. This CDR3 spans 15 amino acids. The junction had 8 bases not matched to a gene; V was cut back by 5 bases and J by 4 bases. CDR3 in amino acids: CASSPGTGLPYGYTF. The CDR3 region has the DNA TGTGCCAGCAGTCCCGGGACAGGGTTACCCTATGGCTACACCTTC.

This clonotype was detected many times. CDR3 amino acids: CASSEGQGISEQYF. The DNA of the CDR3 is TGTGCCAGCAGTGAAGGACAGGGAATAAGCGAGCAGTACTTC. The chain is built from TRBV6-1 and TRBJ2-7, with 7 bases aligning to TRBD1. The CDR3 length is 14 residues. From germline, CDR1 is MNHNS and CDR2 SASEGT. With V trimmed by 1 base and J by 6 bases, 6 bases remained unmatched.

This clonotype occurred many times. The CDR3 DNA follows: TGTGCCAGCAGCTTAGGAGACAGCGTATCTACCCAGCATTTT. Amino acids: CASSLGDSVSTQHF. The V call is TRBV7-8, the J call TRBJ1-5, with D maybe TRBD1 (5 bases). The CDR3 spans 14 residues. Germline V gene lookup returns CDR1 SGHVS and CDR2 FQNEAQ. Trimming removed 1 base from V and 11 bases from J, with 15 bases in between.

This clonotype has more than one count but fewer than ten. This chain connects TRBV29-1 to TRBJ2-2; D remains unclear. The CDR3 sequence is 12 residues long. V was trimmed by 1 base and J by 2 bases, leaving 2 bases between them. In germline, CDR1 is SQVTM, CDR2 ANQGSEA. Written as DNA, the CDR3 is TGCAGCGTTGAAGTTAACACCGGGGAGCTGTTTTTT. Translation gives CSVEVNTGELFF.

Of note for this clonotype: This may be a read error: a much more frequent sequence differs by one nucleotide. CDR3 protein: CASSSRSSPLHF. The DNA of the CDR3 is TGTGCCAGCAGTTCTCGCAGTTCACCCCTCCACTTT. J is TRBJ1-6 and V is TRBV28; D uncertain. Germline CDR1 and CDR2: MDHEN and SYDVKM. V dropped 4 bases and J dropped 9 bases, with 7 bases sitting between them. The CDR3 runs 12 residues.

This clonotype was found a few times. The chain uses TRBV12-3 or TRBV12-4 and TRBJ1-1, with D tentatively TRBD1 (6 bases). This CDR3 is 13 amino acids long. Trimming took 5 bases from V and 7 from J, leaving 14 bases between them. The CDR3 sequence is CASSPMGGHEAFF. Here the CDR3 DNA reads TGTGCCAGCAGTCCCATGGGGGGGCATGAAGCTTTCTTT.

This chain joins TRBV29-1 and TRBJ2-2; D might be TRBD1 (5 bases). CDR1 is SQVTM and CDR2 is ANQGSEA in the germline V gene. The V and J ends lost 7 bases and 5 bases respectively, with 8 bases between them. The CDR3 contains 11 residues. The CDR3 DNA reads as TGCAGCGCTGCAGGGACCGGGGAGCTGTTTTTT. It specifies CSAAGTGELFF.

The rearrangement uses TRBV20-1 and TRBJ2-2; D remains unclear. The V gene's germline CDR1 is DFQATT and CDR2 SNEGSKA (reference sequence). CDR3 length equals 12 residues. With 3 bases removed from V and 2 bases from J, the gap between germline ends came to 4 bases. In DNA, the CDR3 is TGCAGTGCTAGCATAAACACCGGGGAGCTGTTTTTT. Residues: CSASINTGELFF.

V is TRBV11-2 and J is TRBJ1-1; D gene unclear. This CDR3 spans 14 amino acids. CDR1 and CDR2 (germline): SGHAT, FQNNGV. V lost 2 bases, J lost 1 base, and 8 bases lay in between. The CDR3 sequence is CASSLSSTNTEAFF. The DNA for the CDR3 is TGTGCCAGCAGCTTATCATCCACGAACACTGAAGCTTTCTTT.

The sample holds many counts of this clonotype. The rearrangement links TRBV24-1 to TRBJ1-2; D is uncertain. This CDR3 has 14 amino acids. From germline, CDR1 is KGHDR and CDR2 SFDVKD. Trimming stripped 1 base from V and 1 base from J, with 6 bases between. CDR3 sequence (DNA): TGTGCCACCAGTGATTTCAGCCTTAACTATGGCTACACCTTC. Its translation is CATSDFSLNYGYTF.

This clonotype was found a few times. CDR3 protein: CASSPGQDNSPLHF. In DNA form, the CDR3 reads TGTGCCAGCAGCCCGGGACAGGATAATTCACCCCTCCACTTT. This rearrangement joins TRBV5-6 to TRBJ1-6; 8 nucleotides line up with TRBD1. Germline CDR1 and CDR2: SGHDT and YYEEEE. After removal of 4 bases from V and 5 bases from J, the junction contained 2 bases not matched to a gene. The CDR3 length is 14 residues.

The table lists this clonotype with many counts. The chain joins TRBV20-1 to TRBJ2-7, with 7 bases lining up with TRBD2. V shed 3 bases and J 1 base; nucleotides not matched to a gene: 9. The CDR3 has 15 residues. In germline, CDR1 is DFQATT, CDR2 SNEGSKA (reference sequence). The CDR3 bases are TGCAGTGCTAGCCTGCTAGCGGAGCAATCCTACGAGCAGTACTTC. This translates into CSASLLAEQSYEQYF.

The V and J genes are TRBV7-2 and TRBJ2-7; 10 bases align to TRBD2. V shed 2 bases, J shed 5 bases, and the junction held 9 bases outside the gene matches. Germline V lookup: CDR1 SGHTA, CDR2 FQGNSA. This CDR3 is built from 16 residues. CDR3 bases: TGTGCCAGCAGCTTAACCCCAGCGGGAGGGGTCAACGAGCAGTACTTC. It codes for CASSLTPAGGVNEQYF.

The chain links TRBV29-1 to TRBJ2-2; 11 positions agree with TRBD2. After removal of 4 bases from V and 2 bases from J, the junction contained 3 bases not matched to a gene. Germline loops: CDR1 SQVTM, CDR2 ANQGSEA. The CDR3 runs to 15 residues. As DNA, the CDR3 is TGCAGCGTTGTAGCGGGAGGGACAAACACCGGGGAGCTGTTTTTT. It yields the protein CSVVAGGTNTGELFF.

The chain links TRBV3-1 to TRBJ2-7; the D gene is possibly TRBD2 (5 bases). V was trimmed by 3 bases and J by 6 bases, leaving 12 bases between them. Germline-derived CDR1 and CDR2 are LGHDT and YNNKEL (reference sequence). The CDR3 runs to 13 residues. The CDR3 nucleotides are TGTGCCAGCAGCCAGCTAGAGGGAGTCGAGCAGTACTTC. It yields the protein CASSQLEGVEQYF.